The clone carrying this T cell receptor beta chain was counted a single time. This entry belongs to a study of blood T cell repertoires in COVID-19. Only in-frame clones appear in the TCRdb table, and some are missing; sequencing was by immunoSEQ multiplex PCR. The sample consists of hundreds of thousands of clones, approximately 86% of them appearing once. CDR1 and CDR2 from the germline V gene are LNHNV and YYDKDF (reference sequence). The CDR3 totals 16 residues. Trimming cost V 6 bases and J 1 base, with 13 bases left between them. The receptor was derived from a man of 80 years or more with acute or convalescent COVID-19. Sequenced sample: peripheral blood. The rearrangement joins TRBV15 to TRBJ1-6, with a possible D match to TRBD1 (6 bases). CDR3 sequence reads: CATRTTRGSYNSPLHF. The CDR3 bases are TGTGCCACCAGGACCACCAGGGGATCCTATAATTCACCCCTCCACTTT. Full variable domain (missing parts from reference TRBV15 and TRBJ1-6): DAMVIQNPRYQVTQFGKPVTLSCSQTLNHNVMYWYQQKSSQAPKLLFHYYDKDFNNEADTPDNFQSRRPNTSFCFLDIRSPGLGDTAMYLCATRTTRGSYNSPLHFGNGTRLTVT.